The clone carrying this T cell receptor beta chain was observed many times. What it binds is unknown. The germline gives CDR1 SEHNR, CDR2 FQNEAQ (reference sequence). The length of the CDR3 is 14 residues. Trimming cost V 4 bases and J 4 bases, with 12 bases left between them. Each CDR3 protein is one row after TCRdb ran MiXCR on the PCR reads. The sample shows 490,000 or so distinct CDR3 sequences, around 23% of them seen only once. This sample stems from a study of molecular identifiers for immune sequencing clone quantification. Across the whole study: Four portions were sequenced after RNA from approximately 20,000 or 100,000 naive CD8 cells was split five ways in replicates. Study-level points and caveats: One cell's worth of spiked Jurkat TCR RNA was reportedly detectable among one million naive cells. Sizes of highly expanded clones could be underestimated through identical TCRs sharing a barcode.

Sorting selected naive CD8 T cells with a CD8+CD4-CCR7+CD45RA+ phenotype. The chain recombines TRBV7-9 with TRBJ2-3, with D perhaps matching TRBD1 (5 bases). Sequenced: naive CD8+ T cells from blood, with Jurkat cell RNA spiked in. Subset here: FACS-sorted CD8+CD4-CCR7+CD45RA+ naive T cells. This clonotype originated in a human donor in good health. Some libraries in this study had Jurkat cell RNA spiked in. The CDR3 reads CASSWQGIADTQYF. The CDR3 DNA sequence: TGTGCCAGCAGCTGGCAGGGTATCGCAGATACGCAGTATTTT.